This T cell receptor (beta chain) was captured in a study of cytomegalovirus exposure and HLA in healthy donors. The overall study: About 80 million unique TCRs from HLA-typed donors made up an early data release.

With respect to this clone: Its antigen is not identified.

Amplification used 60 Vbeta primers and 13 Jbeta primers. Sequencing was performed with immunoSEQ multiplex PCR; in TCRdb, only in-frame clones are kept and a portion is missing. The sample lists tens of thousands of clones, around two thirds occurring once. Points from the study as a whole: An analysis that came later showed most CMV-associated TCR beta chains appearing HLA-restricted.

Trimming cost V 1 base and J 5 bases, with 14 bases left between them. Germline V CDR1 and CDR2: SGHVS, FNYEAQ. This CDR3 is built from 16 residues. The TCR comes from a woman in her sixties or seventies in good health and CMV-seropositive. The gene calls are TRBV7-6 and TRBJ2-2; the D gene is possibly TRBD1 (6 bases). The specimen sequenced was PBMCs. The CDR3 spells CASSLVAAGVTGELFF. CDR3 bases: TGTGCCAGCAGCTTAGTCGCTGCAGGGGTAACCGGGGAGCTGTTTTTT.